Sequencing of this TCR beta chain was carried out in a study of control samples from healthy donors and cancer patients (dated by TCRdb to the early 2020s). From cysteine to phenylalanine, the CDR3 is 15 amino acids long. Here the CDR3 DNA is all that survives: 45 bases in frame from base 1. Relative to germline, V is 7 bases shorter and J is 1 base shorter, with 16 bases between their ends. The germline V gene provides CDR1 SGHTA and CDR2 FQGNSA. Comment on this clone: The antigen it binds to is not known. Base qualities are not at hand, and no much larger clone is one base apart.

Receptors were amplified or captured by the immunoSEQ multiplex PCR assay. TCRdb limited this immuneACCESS table to in-frame rearrangements with V and J called. A share of clones is missing; checked studies link under half to unresolved V genes, and the rest is unexplained. This sample holds about 55,000 clones; approximately 91% were observed only once. In total, the top ten clones hold roughly 3.8% of the sample. The sample was blood. Recombination linked TRBV7-2 to TRBJ2-5; the D element might be TRBD1 or TRBD2, as each aligns at 7 bases. This clonotype was sampled from a man aged 45-60 years in good health. The CDR3 has the sequence CASTQGGGPQETQYF. Here is the DNA: TGTGCCAGCACCCAGGGGGGGGGCCCCCAAGAGACCCAGTACTTC.